The 20 T cell receptor beta chains below all came from one sample that was sequenced in a study of cytomegalovirus exposure and HLA in healthy donors. With 60 Vbeta and 13 Jbeta primers, the PCR was carried out. TCRdb keeps only in-frame clones here, not all; method: immunoSEQ multiplex PCR. The sample includes roughly 97,000 clones, nearly 80% seen only once; the top ten take 5.8%. The sample comprised PBMCs. All receptors derive from a man between 60 and 70 years old in good health and CMV-seropositive.

The chain links TRBV21-1 to TRBJ1-1; the table's D call TRBD1 went unverified against the DNA. TRBV21-1 is described as a pseudogene. The length of the CDR3 is 16 residues. Written as DNA, the CDR3 is TGTGCCAGCAGCACTGTGCAGGGAATGTGGTGCACTGAAGCTTTCTTT. Translating gives CASSTVQGMWCTEAFF.

The sample holds a few counts of this clone. The V and J genes are TRBV11-2 and TRBJ2-5; D uncertain. The J call could be wrong; TRBJ2-7 is a better fit for the DNA end. Germline values: CDR1 SGHAT, CDR2 FQNNGV. The CDR3 is made up of 15 amino acids. The CDR3 sequence: CASSNPPEATYEQYF. CDR3 nucleotides: TGTGCCAGCAGTAACCCACCCGAGGCTACCTACGAGCAGTACTTC.

This clone appeared once. This sequence joins TRBV29-1 and TRBJ2-7, with D maybe TRBD2 (5 bases). This CDR3 comprises 14 residues. V was cut by 3 bases and J by 6 bases, with 18 bases left in between. Germline loops: CDR1 SQVTM, CDR2 ANQGSEA. The CDR3 spells CSVDRSRGDGEQYF. The CDR3 coding sequence is TGCAGCGTTGACAGGTCCCGGGGAGACGGCGAGCAGTACTTC.

The chain joins TRBV6-6 to TRBJ1-1, with TRBD1 as a possible D gene (6 bases). Germline V gene lookup returns CDR1 MNHNY and CDR2 SVGAGI (reference sequence). The CDR3 consists of 16 residues. The V end lost 4 bases, the J end lost 1 base, and 16 bases lay between the germline ends. CDR3 nucleotides: TGTGCCAGCAGTTCCTGGACAGTACGTGGGAACACTGAAGCTTTCTTT. Translated: CASSSWTVRGNTEAFF.

This clone was seen a few times. This sequence joins TRBV30 and TRBJ1-2; 8 bases are a match to TRBD1. The J segment lost 8 bases and the V segment lost 0 bases, leaving 8 bases of the junction unmatched. The CDR3 sequence is 14 residues long. Per the germline V gene, CDR1 is GTSNPN and CDR2 is SVGIG (reference sequence). The CDR3 DNA reads TGTGCCTGGAGTGTAGACAGGGGCCGCCGGGGCTACACCTTC. As protein: CAWSVDRGRRGYTF. Full variable domain (outside the CDR3, taken from reference TRBV30 and TRBJ1-2): SQTIHQWPATLVQPVGSPLSLECTVEGTSNPNLYWYRQAAGRGLQLLFYSVGIGQISSEVPQNLSASRPQDRQFILSSKKLLLSDSGFYLCAWSVDRGRRGYTFGSGTRLTVV.

V and J are TRBV9 and TRBJ2-2; D may be TRBD2 (5 bases). Trimming shortened V by 5 bases and J by 7 bases, and 9 bases separated the two germline ends. Per germline, CDR1 SGDLS and CDR2 YYNGEE. The CDR3 sequence is 12 residues long. DNA for the CDR3: TGTGCCAGCAGTCGGGGTCTCGGGGAGCTGTTTTTT. It translates to CASSRGLGELFF.

The genes are TRBV18 and TRBJ1-6; the D gene is possibly TRBD1 (6 bases). This CDR3 comprises 15 residues. Trimming cost V 3 bases and J 10 bases, with 16 bases left between them. Germline assignment: CDR1 KGHSH and CDR2 LQKENI. CDR3 residues: CASSPTQGRESPLHF. CDR3 bases: TGTGCCAGCTCACCCACACAGGGAAGAGAATCACCCCTCCACTTT.

The chain has TRBV19 and TRBJ1-5; tentative D call: TRBD1 (5 bases). Per the germline V gene, CDR1 is LNHDA and CDR2 is SQIVND (reference sequence). The CDR3 runs 15 residues. Trimming pared 5 bases from V and 6 bases from J, leaving 17 bases between. The CDR3 DNA follows: TGTGCCAGTAGTCCGCGACAGCGTTTGATTCAGCCCCAGCATTTT. Residues: CASSPRQRLIQPQHF.

The J gene is TRBJ2-3, the V gene TRBV27, with D possibly TRBD2 on 6 matching bases. Trimming took 4 bases from V and 0 from J, leaving 14 bases between them. The CDR3 contains 16 residues. The germline V gene has CDR1 MNHEY and CDR2 SMNVEV (reference sequence). Here the CDR3 reads CASSSYSGPSTDTQYF. For the CDR3, the DNA is TGTGCCAGCAGTTCCTATAGCGGTCCTAGCACAGATACGCAGTATTTT.

The chain combines TRBV30 with TRBJ1-5; 7 bases map to TRBD1. The CDR3 runs to 14 residues. The germline gives CDR1 GTSNPN, CDR2 SVGIG (reference sequence). J gave up 2 bases and V 5 bases, and 6 bases lay outside the gene matches. Here the CDR3 reads CAWGTGAGNQPQHF. The CDR3 DNA sequence: TGTGCCTGGGGAACAGGGGCCGGCAATCAGCCCCAGCATTTT.

On this clone itself: One end of the junction does not line up with germline, which may come from a read error. The chain links TRBV7-9 to TRBJ1-1; no firm D call. Germline CDR1 reads SEHNR; CDR2 reads FQNEAQ (reference sequence). The CDR3 is 13 amino acids. The CDR3 sequence: CSSSFRGNTEAFF. The DNA of the CDR3 is TGTTCCAGCAGCTTTCGGGGGAACACTGAAGCTTTCTTT.

The V and J genes are TRBV7-2 and TRBJ2-7, with 9 bases that match TRBD2. This CDR3 contains 14 residues. The V gene's germline CDR1 is SGHTA and CDR2 FQGNSA. Trimming cost V 5 bases and J 4 bases; bases outside gene matches: 6. CDR3 in DNA: TGTGCCAGCAGCCTTAGCGGGGGTGCTTACGAGCAGTACTTC. Its protein product is CASSLSGGAYEQYF.

The chain links TRBV30 to TRBJ1-1, with unresolved D. The CDR3 has 11 amino acids. V was cut by 0 bases and J by 8 bases, with 7 bases left in between. Germline-derived CDR1 and CDR2 are GTSNPN and SVGIG (reference sequence). The CDR3 DNA is TGTGCCTGGAGTGTATCGTTCGAAGCTTTCTTT. Amino acids: CAWSVSFEAFF.

V is TRBV2 and J is TRBJ2-1; 8 nucleotides match TRBD1. V dropped 6 bases and J dropped 2; count of bases not matched to a gene: 6. Germline V CDR1 and CDR2: SNHLY, FYNNEI. The CDR3 consists of 15 residues. CDR3 coding DNA: TGTGCCAGCAGCTACCGGGACAGGACCTACAATGAGCAGTTCTTC. Residues: CASSYRDRTYNEQFF.

CDR3 DNA: TGTGCCAGCAGGTCAGGGCCCCTTTACGAGCAGTACTTC. It encodes CASRSGPLYEQYF. The rearrangement uses TRBV5-4 and TRBJ2-7, with a tentative D call TRBD1 (5 bases). This CDR3 has 13 amino acids. The V end lost 5 bases, the J end lost 4 bases, and 13 bases lay between the germline ends. Germline values: CDR1 SGHNT, CDR2 YYREEE (reference sequence).

The V gene is TRBV7-6, the J gene TRBJ2-5; a weak D match, TRBD1 (5 bases). The germline V gene encodes CDR1 SGHVS and CDR2 FNYEAQ. This CDR3 has 16 residues. The V end was cut by 0 bases, the J end by 4 bases, with 15 bases between. The CDR3 DNA is TGTGCCAGCAGCTTAGCGCCTCAGGGAAACGGAGAGACCCAGTACTTC. Its protein product is CASSLAPQGNGETQYF.

This clone was recorded a few times. The chain is built from TRBV5-6 and TRBJ2-7; TRBD2 aligns across 8 bases. The V and J ends lost 3 bases and 6 bases, in that order; junction bases with no gene match: 5. Looked up from germline, CDR1 is SGHDT and CDR2 is YYEEEE. The CDR3 consists of 13 residues. The CDR3 sequence: CASSSPGTSEQYF. Here the CDR3 DNA reads TGTGCCAGCAGCTCGCCCGGGACTAGCGAGCAGTACTTC.

V and J are TRBV4-1 and TRBJ2-7, with TRBD1 matching over 7 bases. The CDR3 runs to 13 residues. With V trimmed by 1 base and J by 9 bases, 6 bases remained unmatched. Germline values: CDR1 MGHRA, CDR2 YSYEKL. In nucleotides, the CDR3 is TGCGCCAGCAGCCAAGTACTGGCAGGGGGGCAGTACTTC. It translates to CASSQVLAGGQYF.

The chain combines TRBV5-5 with TRBJ1-5; D may be TRBD1 (5 bases). Trimming removed 4 bases from V and 0 bases from J, with 11 bases in between. This CDR3 is 15 amino acids long. In germline, CDR1 is SGHKS, CDR2 YYEKEE (reference sequence). In DNA form, the CDR3 reads TGTGCCAGCAGCGAAGACAGTTATAGCAATCAGCCCCAGCATTTT. Translation: CASSEDSYSNQPQHF. The full variable domain, in which reference TRBV5-5 and TRBJ1-5 provide the parts outside the CDR3, is DAGVTQSPTHLIKTRGQQVTLRCSPISGHKSVSWYQQVLGQGPQFIFQYYEKEERGRGNFPDRFSARQFPNYSSELNVNALLLGDSALYLCASSEDSYSNQPQHFGDGTRLSIL.

The chain combines TRBV7-3 with TRBJ1-2; 8 bases fit TRBD1. Trimming took 5 bases from V and 8 from J; bases not matched to a gene: 7. The CDR3 sequence is 13 residues long. Per the germline V gene, CDR1 is SGHTA and CDR2 is FQGTGA. Here the CDR3 reads CASSPGGMRGYTF. Written as DNA, the CDR3 is TGTGCCAGCAGCCCAGGGGGCATGAGGGGCTACACCTTC.